This is a list of T cell receptor beta chains from one sample in a study of monozygotic twins with inflammatory bowel disease. TCRdb reprocessed the 5' RACE reads and reports one entry per CDR3 protein, with no DNA. The sample data list 200,000 to 250,000 distinct CDR3 sequences. Sequencing was done on a sample of blood. The receptors derive from a human donor with ulcerative colitis or Crohn's disease, or a healthy co-twin of an affected twin (not recorded which). Both conserved end residues are part of each CDR3. The order of the fields is J gene, V gene, CDR3 protein.

J gene: TRBJ2-5
V gene: TRBV7-2
CDR3 protein: CASSLLGGGTQETQYF

J gene: TRBJ1-6
V gene: TRBV6-5
CDR3 protein: CASSYSNREPSPLHF

J gene: TRBJ2-3
V gene: TRBV7-9
CDR3 protein: CASRGPSAFSTDTQYF

J gene: TRBJ2-1
V gene: TRBV3-1
CDR3 protein: CASSQGIRGFNEQFF

J gene: TRBJ2-1
V gene: TRBV9
CDR3 protein: CASSVIPSGSLSGLYNEQFF

J gene: TRBJ2-3
V gene: TRBV5-5
CDR3 protein: CASSPRSNSGTDTQYF

J gene: TRBJ1-6
V gene: TRBV5-6
CDR3 protein: CASSSTARLGNSPLHF

J gene: TRBJ2-3
V gene: TRBV7-2
CDR3 protein: CASSLAKESTQYF

J gene: TRBJ2-5
V gene: TRBV4-3
CDR3 protein: CASSQDINPGETQYF

J gene: TRBJ2-2
V gene: TRBV19
CDR3 protein: CATKKKLAGGYPSNTGELFF

J gene: TRBJ2-6
V gene: TRBV29-1
CDR3 protein: CSVPLASSGANVLTF

J gene: TRBJ2-5
V gene: TRBV7-2
CDR3 protein: CASSFLWGRQETQYF

J gene: TRBJ2-2
V gene: TRBV6-2/TRBV6-3
CDR3 protein: CASSYPDNWELFF

J gene: TRBJ2-7
V gene: TRBV5-1
CDR3 protein: CASSRGKAYKQYF